These T cell receptor beta chains were read from a single sample in a study of CD8+ T cells in alopecia areata. TCRdb's copy holds only in-frame clones and misses some; the assay was immunoSEQ multiplex PCR. The table records around 140,000 clones, 51% of them present only once. This sample comprised CD4+ T cells sorted from blood, obtained at week 0. These receptors all stem from a human donor with alopecia areata. Both conserved end residues are part of each CDR3. Fields, in order: J gene, D gene, clone size, V gene, CDR3 protein, CDR3 DNA. D genes are given only for firm matches. The size entry is marked missing in some rows and otherwise reads once, few, many or a size class.

>TRBJ2-3|-|-|TRBV7-2
CASSFDSPTDTQYF
TGTGCCAGCAGCTTTGACAGCCCCACAGATACGCAGTATTTT
>TRBJ2-7|TRBD2|few|TRBV2
CASRVALAGPSPYEQYF
TGTGCCAGCAGGGTAGCGCTAGCGGGACCTTCACCCTACGAGCAGTACTTC
>TRBJ1-2|-|many|TRBV19
CASSSWMKGYTF
TGTGCCAGTAGTAGTTGGATGAAAGGCTACACCTTC
>TRBJ2-3|TRBD2|-|TRBV29-1
CSVDETSGTDTQYF
TGCAGCGTTGATGAAACTAGCGGCACAGATACGCAGTATTTT
>TRBJ2-2|TRBD2|few|TRBV29-1
CSVEERLAGVGGELFF
TGCAGCGTTGAAGAGCGGCTAGCGGGAGTTGGCGGGGAGCTGTTTTTT
>TRBJ2-2|-|-|TRBV7-2
CASSRGRASNTGELFF
TGTGCCAGCAGCCGGGGGAGAGCCTCAAACACCGGGGAGCTGTTTTTT
>TRBJ2-3|TRBD1|-|TRBV29-1
CSVGTGVPDTQYF
TGCAGCGTCGGGACAGGGGTACCAGATACGCAGTATTTT
>TRBJ2-7|-|few|TRBV25-1
CASSSGGGLRSYEQYF
TGTGCCAGCAGCTCTGGGGGAGGACTACGCTCCTACGAGCAGTACTTC
>TRBJ1-2|TRBD1|-|TRBV30
CAWRDRTGSLDYTF
TGTGCCTGGAGGGATCGGACAGGGAGTTTGGACTACACCTTC
>TRBJ2-3|-|-|TRBV7-3
CASSPHQGGTQYF
TGTGCCAGCAGCCCCCATCAAGGCGGTACGCAGTATTTT
>TRBJ2-7|-|-|TRBV29-1
CSVLQGSYEQYF
TGCAGCGTTCTCCAGGGCTCGTACGAGCAGTACTTC
>TRBJ2-7|-|many|TRBV7-9
CASSPRLVGYEQYF
TGTGCCAGCAGTCCCCGACTAGTCGGGTACGAGCAGTACTTC
>TRBJ2-5|-|-|TRBV4-3
CASSQRGAETQYF
TGCGCCAGCAGCCAACGGGGCGCCGAGACCCAGTACTTC
>TRBJ1-5|-|few|TRBV30
CAWSVGGQGNQPQHF
TGTGCCTGGAGTGTAGGGGGGCAAGGCAATCAGCCCCAGCATTTT
>TRBJ2-1|-|-|TRBV28
CASSSRTVNEQFF
TGTGCCAGCAGTTCCAGGACAGTCAATGAGCAGTTCTTC
>TRBJ2-1|-|once|TRBV28
CAASARRGFRNEQFF
TGTGCCGCCTCAGCCCGAAGGGGATTTCGGAATGAGCAGTTCTTC
>TRBJ2-7|-|-|TRBV7-2
CASSLSYNEQYF
TGTGCCAGCAGCTTAAGTTACAACGAGCAGTACTTC
>TRBJ1-5|TRBD1|-|TRBV10-3
CAISENQGAGQPQHF
TGTGCCATCAGTGAGAATCAGGGGGCTGGTCAGCCCCAGCATTTT
>TRBJ2-7|-|-|TRBV28
CASSLFTGPSYEQYF
TGTGCCAGCAGTTTATTTACCGGGCCCTCCTACGAGCAGTACTTC
>TRBJ2-5|-|few|TRBV5-1
CASSLVGGAQETQYF
TGCGCCAGCAGCTTGGTCGGCGGAGCGCAAGAGACCCAGTACTTC
>TRBJ2-4|-|-|TRBV7-2
CASSPARSKNIQYF
TGTGCCAGCAGCCCCGCGAGAAGTAAAAACATTCAGTACTTC
>TRBJ2-3|TRBD2|-|TRBV4-1
CASSQGGGAGSTDTQYF
TGCGCCAGCAGCCAAGGCGGGGGGGCCGGTAGCACAGATACGCAGTATTTT
>TRBJ1-2|-|-|TRBV7-2
CASSLEVFGSVYTF
TGTGCCAGCAGCTTAGAAGTGTTCGGATCGGTCTACACCTTC
>TRBJ2-5|TRBD2|-|TRBV5-6
CASSLVQAGGLVETQYF
TGTGCCAGCAGCTTGGTTCAAGCGGGAGGGCTGGTGGAGACCCAGTACTTC
>TRBJ1-1|-|-|TRBV29-1
CSVDGQTNTEAFF
TGCAGCGTTGATGGGCAGACGAACACTGAAGCTTTCTTT
>TRBJ2-1|-|few|TRBV15
CATSRYGGENEQFF
TGTGCCACCAGCAGATACGGCGGGGAAAATGAGCAGTTCTTC
>TRBJ2-5|-|few|TRBV5-1
CASSLGGPMETQYF
TGCGCCAGCAGCTTGGGGGGACCCATGGAGACCCAGTACTTC
>TRBJ1-5|-|few|TRBV6-1
CASSEHYRGNQPQHF
TGTGCCAGCAGTGAACACTACAGGGGCAATCAGCCCCAGCATTTT
>TRBJ1-1|-|-|TRBV29-1
CSVMQGYTEAFF
TGCAGCGTCATGCAGGGATACACTGAAGCTTTCTTT
>TRBJ2-7|-|few|TRBV30
CAWSGSGYEQYF
TGTGCCTGGAGTGGTAGTGGATACGAGCAGTACTTC
>TRBJ2-2|-|-|TRBV29-1
CSVSRAEENTGELFF
TGCAGCGTAAGTAGGGCTGAGGAGAACACCGGGGAGCTGTTTTTT
>TRBJ2-2|TRBD2|-|TRBV29-1
CSVLMGLHTGELFF
TGCAGCGTTCTTATGGGACTACACACCGGGGAGCTGTTTTTT
>TRBJ2-2|TRBD1|few|TRBV5-5
CASSLFGTGNTGELFF
TGTGCCAGCAGCCTGTTTGGGACAGGGAACACCGGGGAGCTGTTTTTT
>TRBJ2-1|-|-|TRBV19
CASSSLSGSYNEQFF
TGTGCCAGTAGTAGCCTTAGCGGCTCCTACAATGAGCAGTTCTTC
>TRBJ2-1|-|-|TRBV9
CASSVVGQNNEQFF
TGTGCCAGCAGCGTAGTCGGACAGAACAATGAGCAGTTCTTC
>TRBJ2-1|TRBD1|-|TRBV19
CASSNNGKDRNNEQFF
TGTGCCAGTAGTAATAATGGAAAGGACAGGAACAATGAGCAGTTCTTC
>TRBJ2-2|TRBD2|-|TRBV9
CASSVSGANTGELFF
TGTGCCAGCAGTGTTAGCGGGGCGAACACCGGGGAGCTGTTTTTT
>TRBJ2-7|TRBD2|-|TRBV4-2
CASSQGSGRVDLEQYF
TGTGCCAGCAGCCAAGGGAGCGGGAGGGTAGATCTCGAGCAGTACTTC
>TRBJ2-6|TRBD1|-|TRBV7-9
CASSLRTGGVSGANVLTF
TGTGCCAGCAGCTTACGAACAGGGGGTGTCTCTGGAGCCAACGTCCTGACTTTC
>TRBJ1-5|TRBD1|-|TRBV6-1
CASSELTGGYQPQHF
TGTGCCAGCAGTGAATTAACAGGGGGATATCAGCCCCAGCATTTT
>TRBJ2-3|-|-|TRBV27
CASTTVGTDTQYF
TGTGCCAGTACCACTGTTGGCACAGATACGCAGTATTTT
>TRBJ1-1|-|few|TRBV19
CASSWGNTEAFF
TGTGCCAGTAGTTGGGGGAACACTGAAGCTTTCTTT
>TRBJ1-5|TRBD1|-|TRBV30
CAWSGGQGPNQPQHF
TGTGCCTGGAGTGGAGGACAGGGGCCAAATCAGCCCCAGCATTTT
>TRBJ2-3|TRBD2|-|TRBV4-3
CASSPSGGNTDTQYF
TGCGCCAGCAGCCCATCGGGGGGTAACACAGATACGCAGTATTTT
>TRBJ2-5|TRBD2|-|TRBV5-1
CASRLAGAQETQYF
TGCGCCAGCAGACTAGCGGGAGCACAAGAGACCCAGTACTTC